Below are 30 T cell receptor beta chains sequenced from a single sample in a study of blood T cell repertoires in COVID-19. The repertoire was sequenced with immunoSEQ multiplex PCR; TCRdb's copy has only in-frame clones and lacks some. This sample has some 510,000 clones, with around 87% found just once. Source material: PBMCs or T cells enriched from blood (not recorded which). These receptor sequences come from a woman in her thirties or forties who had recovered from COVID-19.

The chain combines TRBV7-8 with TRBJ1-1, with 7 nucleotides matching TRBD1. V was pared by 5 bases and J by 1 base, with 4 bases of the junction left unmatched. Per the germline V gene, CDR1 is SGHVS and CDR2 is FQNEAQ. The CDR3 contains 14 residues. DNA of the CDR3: TGTGCCAGCAGCCAGGGACAGACGAACACTGAAGCTTTCTTT. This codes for CASSQGQTNTEAFF.

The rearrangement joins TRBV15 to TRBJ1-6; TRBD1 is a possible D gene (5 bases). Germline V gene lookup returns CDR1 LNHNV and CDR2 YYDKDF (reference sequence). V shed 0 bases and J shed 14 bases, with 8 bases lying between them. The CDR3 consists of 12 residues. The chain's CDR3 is CATSRDRATLHF. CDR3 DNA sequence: TGTGCCACCAGCAGAGACAGGGCCACCCTCCACTTT.

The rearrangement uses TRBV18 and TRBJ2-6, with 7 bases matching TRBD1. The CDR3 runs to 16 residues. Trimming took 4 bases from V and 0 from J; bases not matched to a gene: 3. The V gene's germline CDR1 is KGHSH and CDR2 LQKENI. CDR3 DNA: TGTGCCAGCTCACGGGGACAGATCTCTGGGGCCAACGTCCTGACTTTC. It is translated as CASSRGQISGANVLTF.

CDR3 sequence reads: CASSVEPQGGNYGYTF. CDR3 bases: TGTGCCAGCAGCGTTGAACCACAGGGGGGTAACTATGGCTACACCTTC. The chain uses TRBV9 and TRBJ1-2, with 8 bases matching TRBD1. V shed 2 bases and J 1 base; nucleotides not matched to a gene: 7. CDR1 is SGDLS and CDR2 is YYNGEE in the germline V gene. This CDR3 comprises 16 residues.

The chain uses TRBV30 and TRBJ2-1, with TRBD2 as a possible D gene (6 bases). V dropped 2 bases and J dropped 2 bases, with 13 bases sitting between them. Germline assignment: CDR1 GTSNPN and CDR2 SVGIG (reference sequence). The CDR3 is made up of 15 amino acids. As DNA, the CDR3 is TGTGCCTGGAGTACCGGGGGAGAGACCTACAATGAGCAGTTCTTC. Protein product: CAWSTGGETYNEQFF.

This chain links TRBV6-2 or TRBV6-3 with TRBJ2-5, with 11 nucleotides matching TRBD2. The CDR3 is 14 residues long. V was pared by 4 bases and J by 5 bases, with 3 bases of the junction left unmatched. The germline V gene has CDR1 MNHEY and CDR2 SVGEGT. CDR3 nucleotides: TGTGCCAGCAGTTTAGCGGGAGGGCTTGAGACCCAGTACTTC. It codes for CASSLAGGLETQYF.

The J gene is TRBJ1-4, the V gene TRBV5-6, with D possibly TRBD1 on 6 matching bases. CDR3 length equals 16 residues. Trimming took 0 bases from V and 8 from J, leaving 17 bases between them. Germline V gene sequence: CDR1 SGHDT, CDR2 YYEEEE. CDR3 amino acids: CASSLVGTGQGEKLFF. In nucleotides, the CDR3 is TGTGCCAGCAGCTTGGTTGGAACAGGGCAGGGAGAAAAACTGTTTTTT.

The CDR3 region has the DNA TGTGCCAGCAGTTACTTTCCCGACAATGAGCAGTTCTTC. Protein sequence: CASSYFPDNEQFF. The rearrangement links TRBV6-2 or TRBV6-3 to TRBJ2-1, with D unclear. V was cut by 1 base and J by 5 bases, with 6 bases left in between. Germline V gene sequence: CDR1 MNHEY, CDR2 SVGEGT. This CDR3 is 13 amino acids long.

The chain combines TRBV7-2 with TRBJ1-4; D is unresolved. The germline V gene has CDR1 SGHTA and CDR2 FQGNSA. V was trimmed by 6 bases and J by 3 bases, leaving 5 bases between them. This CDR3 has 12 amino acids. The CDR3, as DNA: TGTGCCAGCAGATCGGCTAATGAAAAACTGTTTTTT. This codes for CASRSANEKLFF.

The CDR3 DNA is TGTGCCAGTTGGGGACAGGGACTAACTGAAAAACTGTTTTTT. Residues: CASWGQGLTEKLFF. The V gene is TRBV2, the J gene TRBJ1-4; 9 nucleotides agree with TRBD1. The germline CDR1 and CDR2 sequences are SNHLY and FYNNEI. There are 14 residues in the CDR3. The ends lost 9 bases at V and 7 bases at J; junction bases unmatched: 9.

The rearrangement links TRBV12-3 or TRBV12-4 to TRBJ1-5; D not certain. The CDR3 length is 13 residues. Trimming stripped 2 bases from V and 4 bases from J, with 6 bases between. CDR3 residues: CASSLINNQPQHF. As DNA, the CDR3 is TGTGCCAGCAGTTTAATAAATAATCAGCCCCAGCATTTT.

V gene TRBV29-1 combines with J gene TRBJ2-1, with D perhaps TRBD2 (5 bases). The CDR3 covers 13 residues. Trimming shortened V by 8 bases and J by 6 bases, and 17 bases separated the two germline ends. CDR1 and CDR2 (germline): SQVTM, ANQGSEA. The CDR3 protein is CSPLSGNGNEQFF. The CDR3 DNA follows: TGCAGCCCCCTGTCGGGGAACGGCAATGAGCAGTTCTTC.

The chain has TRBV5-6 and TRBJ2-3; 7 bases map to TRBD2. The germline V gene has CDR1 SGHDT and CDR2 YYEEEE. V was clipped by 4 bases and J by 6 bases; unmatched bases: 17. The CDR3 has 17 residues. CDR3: CASSLGPPGLYRDTQYF. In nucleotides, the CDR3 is TGTGCCAGCAGCCTAGGACCTCCGGGACTATACAGGGATACGCAGTATTTT.

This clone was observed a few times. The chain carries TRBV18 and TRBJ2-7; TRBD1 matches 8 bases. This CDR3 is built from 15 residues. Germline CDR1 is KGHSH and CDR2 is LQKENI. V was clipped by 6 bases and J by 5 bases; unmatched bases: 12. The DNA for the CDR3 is TGTGCCAGCTCCCTGTACGGGACAGGTCTGGACGAGCAGTACTTC. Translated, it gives CASSLYGTGLDEQYF.

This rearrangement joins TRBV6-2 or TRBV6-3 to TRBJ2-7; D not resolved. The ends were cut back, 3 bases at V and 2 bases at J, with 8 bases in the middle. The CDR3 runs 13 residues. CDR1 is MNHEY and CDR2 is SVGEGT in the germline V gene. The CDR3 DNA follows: TGTGCCAGCAGTTATTGGGCAGCCTACGAGCAGTACTTC. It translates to CASSYWAAYEQYF.

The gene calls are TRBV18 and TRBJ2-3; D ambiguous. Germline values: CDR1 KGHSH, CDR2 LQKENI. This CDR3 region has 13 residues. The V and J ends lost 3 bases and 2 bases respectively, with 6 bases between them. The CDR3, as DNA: TGTGCCAGCTCACCGAGAATCACAGATACGCAGTATTTT. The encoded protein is CASSPRITDTQYF.

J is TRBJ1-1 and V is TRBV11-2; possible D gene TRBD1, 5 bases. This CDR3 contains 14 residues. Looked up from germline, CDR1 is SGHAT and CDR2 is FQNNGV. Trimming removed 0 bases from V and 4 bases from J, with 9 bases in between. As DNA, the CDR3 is TGTGCCAGCAGCTTAGAGGGGGGGGTCACTGAAGCTTTCTTT. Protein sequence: CASSLEGGVTEAFF.

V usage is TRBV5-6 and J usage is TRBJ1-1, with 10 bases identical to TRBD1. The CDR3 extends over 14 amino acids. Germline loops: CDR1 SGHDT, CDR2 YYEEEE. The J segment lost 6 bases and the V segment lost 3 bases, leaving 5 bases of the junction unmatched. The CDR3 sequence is CASSYVGQGAEAFF. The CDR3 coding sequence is TGTGCCAGCAGCTATGTCGGACAGGGGGCTGAAGCTTTCTTT. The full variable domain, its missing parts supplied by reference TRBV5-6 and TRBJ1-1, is DAGVTQSPTHLIKTRGQQVTLRCSPKSGHDTVSWYQQALGQGPQFIFQYYEEEERQRGNFPDRFSGHQFPNYSSELNVNALLLGDSALYLCASSYVGQGAEAFFGQGTRLTVV.

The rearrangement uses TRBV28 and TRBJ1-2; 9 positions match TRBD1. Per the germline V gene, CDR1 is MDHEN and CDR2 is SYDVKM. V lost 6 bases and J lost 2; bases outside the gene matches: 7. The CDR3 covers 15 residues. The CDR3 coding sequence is TGTGCCAGCAGACCTTCCGGGACAGGGAACTATGGCTACACCTTC. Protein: CASRPSGTGNYGYTF.

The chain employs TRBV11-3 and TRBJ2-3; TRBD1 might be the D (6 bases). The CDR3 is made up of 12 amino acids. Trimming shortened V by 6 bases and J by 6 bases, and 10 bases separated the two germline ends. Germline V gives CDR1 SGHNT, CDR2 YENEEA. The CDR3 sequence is CASSYQGDTQYF. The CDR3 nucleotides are TGTGCCAGCAGTTACCAGGGGGATACGCAGTATTTT.

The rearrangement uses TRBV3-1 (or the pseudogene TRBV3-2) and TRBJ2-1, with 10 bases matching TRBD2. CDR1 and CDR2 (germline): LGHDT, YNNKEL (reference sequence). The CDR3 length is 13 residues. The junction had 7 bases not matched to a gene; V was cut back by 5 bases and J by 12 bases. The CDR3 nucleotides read TGTGCCAGCAGCACTCTAGCGGGAGAACTGCAGTTCTTC. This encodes CASSTLAGELQFF.

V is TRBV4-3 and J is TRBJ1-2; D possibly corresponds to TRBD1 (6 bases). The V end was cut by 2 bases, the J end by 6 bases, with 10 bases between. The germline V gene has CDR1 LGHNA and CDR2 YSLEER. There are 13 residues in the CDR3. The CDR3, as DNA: TGCGCCAGCAGCCAAAGGGACACGGATGGCTACACCTTC. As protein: CASSQRDTDGYTF.

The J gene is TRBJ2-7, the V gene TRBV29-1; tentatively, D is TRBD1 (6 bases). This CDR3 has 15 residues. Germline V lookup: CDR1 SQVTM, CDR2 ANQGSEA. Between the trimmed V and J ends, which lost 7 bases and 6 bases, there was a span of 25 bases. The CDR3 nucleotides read TGCAGCGCCCATCGTGGTGGGCCAGGGGACGGCGAGCAGTACTTC. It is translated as CSAHRGGPGDGEQYF.

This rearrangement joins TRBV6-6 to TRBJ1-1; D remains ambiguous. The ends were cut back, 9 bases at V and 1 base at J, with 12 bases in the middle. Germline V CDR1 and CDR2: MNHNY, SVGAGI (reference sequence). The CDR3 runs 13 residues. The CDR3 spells CASRLNSNTEAFF. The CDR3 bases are TGTGCCAGTCGACTAAATTCGAACACTGAAGCTTTCTTT.

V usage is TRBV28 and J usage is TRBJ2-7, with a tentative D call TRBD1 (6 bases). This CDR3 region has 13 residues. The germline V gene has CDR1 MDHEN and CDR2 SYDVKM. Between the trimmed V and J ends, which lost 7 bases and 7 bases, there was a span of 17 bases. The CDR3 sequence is CASNQAGVGEQYF. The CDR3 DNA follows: TGTGCCAGCAACCAAGCAGGGGTAGGAGAGCAGTACTTC.

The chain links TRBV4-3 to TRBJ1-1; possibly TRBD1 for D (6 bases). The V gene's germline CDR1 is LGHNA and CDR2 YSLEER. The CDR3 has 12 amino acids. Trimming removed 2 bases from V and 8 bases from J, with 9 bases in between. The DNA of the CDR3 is TGCGCCAGCAGCCAACAGGACAGAGAAGCTTTCTTT. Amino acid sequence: CASSQQDREAFF.

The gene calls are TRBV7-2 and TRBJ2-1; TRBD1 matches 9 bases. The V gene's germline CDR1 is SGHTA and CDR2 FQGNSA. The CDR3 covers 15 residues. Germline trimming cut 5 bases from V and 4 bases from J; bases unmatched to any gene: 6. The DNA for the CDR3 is TGTGCCAGCAGCCACAGGGGGCCGAAGTACAATGAGCAGTTCTTC. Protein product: CASSHRGPKYNEQFF.

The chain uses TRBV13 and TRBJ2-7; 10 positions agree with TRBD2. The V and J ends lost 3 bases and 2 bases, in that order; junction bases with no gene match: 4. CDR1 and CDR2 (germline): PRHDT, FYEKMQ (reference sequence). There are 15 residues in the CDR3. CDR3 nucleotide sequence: TGTGCCAGCAGCTTCCTGACTAGCGGGCCCTACGAGCAGTACTTC. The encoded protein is CASSFLTSGPYEQYF.

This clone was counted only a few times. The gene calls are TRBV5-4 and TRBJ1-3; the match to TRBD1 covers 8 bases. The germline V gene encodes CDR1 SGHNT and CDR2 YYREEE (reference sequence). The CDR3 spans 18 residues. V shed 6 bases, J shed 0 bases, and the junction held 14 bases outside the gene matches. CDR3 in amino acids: CASTGQSQGESSGNTIYF. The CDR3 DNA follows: TGTGCCAGCACCGGACAGTCACAGGGGGAGAGCTCTGGAAACACCATATATTTT.

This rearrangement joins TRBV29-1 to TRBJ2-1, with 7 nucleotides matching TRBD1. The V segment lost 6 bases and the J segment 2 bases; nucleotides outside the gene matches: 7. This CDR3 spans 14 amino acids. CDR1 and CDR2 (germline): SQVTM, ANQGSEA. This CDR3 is CSVAIQGTYNEQFF. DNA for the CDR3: TGCAGCGTCGCTATACAGGGGACCTACAATGAGCAGTTCTTC.